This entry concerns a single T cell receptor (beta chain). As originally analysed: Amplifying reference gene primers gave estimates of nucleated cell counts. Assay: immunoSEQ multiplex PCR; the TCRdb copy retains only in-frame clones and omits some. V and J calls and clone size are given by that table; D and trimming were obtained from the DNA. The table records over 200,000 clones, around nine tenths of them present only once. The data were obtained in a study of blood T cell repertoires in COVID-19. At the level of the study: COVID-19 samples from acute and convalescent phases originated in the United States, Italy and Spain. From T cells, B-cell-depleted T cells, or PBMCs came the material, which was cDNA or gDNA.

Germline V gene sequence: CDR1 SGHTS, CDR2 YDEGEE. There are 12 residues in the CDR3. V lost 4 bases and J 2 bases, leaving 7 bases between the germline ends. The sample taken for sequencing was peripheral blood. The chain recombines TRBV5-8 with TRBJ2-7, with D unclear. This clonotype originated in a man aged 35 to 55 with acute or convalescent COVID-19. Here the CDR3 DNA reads TGTGCCAGCAGCCCTAACCCCTACGAGCAGTACTTC. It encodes CASSPNPYEQYF.